This TCR beta chain appears in the sequencing data of a study of identical twins. A single record per CDR3 protein comes from TCRdb applying MiXCR to the 5' RACE reads. The table includes hundreds of thousands of distinct CDR3 sequences, under 9% detected once. V lost 0 bases and J lost 3; bases outside the gene matches: 8. The CDR3 runs 18 residues. Germline loops: CDR1 LGHDT, CDR2 YNNKEL (reference sequence). A few counts support this clonotype. These data were also reused for a study on yellow fever vaccine responses in identical twins.

The sample consisted of memory (CD45RO+) T cells sorted from blood. This sequence joins TRBV3-1 and TRBJ2-3, with TRBD1 identical over 11 bases. The TCR sequence derives from a woman aged 18 to 35 in good health. CDR3 in amino acids: CASSQDLTGTGGTDTQYF. The CDR3 DNA follows: TGTGCCAGCAGCCAAGACCTGACGGGGACAGGGGGTACAGATACGCAGTATTTT.